This T cell receptor (beta chain) was captured by sequencing in a study of cytomegalovirus exposure and HLA in healthy donors. Background on the study: A previous analysis identified more than 100 million unique TCR beta sequences derived from 180 million or so T cells. The study's findings and limits: Researchers reported that a few CMV-associated chains were confirmed in vitro as CMV antigen-specific. In a later analysis, CMV-associated beta chains were mostly HLA-associated, it appeared. HLA alleles were associated with fewer than 20,000 TCR beta sequences in a later analysis at 0.05 false discovery rate.

Primers included in the PCR were 60 Vbeta and 13 Jbeta primers. Some clones are missing from TCRdb's copy, which holds only in-frame ones; the method was immunoSEQ multiplex PCR. Altogether a few hundred thousand clones are present, approximately 85% being singletons, with the ten largest covering about 2%. Points on this clone: What it binds is unknown.

Sequencing used PBMCs. This sequence was found in a woman aged 40 to 50 in good health and CMV-seropositive.

CDR3 sequence: CASSLGQAVGGYTF. The CDR3 nucleotides read TGTGCCAGCAGCCTCGGACAGGCGGTCGGAGGCTACACCTTC. This chain connects TRBV5-8 to TRBJ1-2; TRBD1 agrees at 7 bases. The CDR3 runs 14 residues. V dropped 4 bases and J dropped 8; count of bases not matched to a gene: 11. Per the germline V gene, CDR1 is SGHTS and CDR2 is YDEGEE.